One and the same sample provided the 17 T cell receptor beta chains below, sequenced in a study of T cell repertoires in ileal Crohn's disease. Assay used: immunoSEQ multiplex PCR; TCRdb lists only in-frame clones, some missing. The sample shows fewer than 4,500 clones, just under 85% of them seen only once. Source material: ileal tissue. The receptors here all came from an adult with Crohn's disease.

In its sample, this clone was seen once. The rearrangement links TRBV2 to TRBJ1-3, with D perhaps TRBD1 (6 bases). Germline V gene data show CDR1 as SNHLY and CDR2 as FYNNEI. The CDR3 loop spans 19 amino acids. V lost 0 bases and J lost 4, with 22 bases in between. The CDR3 is CASSEAGKRARGSGNTIYF. As DNA, the CDR3 is TGTGCCAGCAGTGAAGCGGGTAAGAGGGCCAGGGGATCCGGAAACACCATATATTTT.

This chain joins TRBV5-6 and TRBJ1-1; no clear D. Germline V gene sequence: CDR1 SGHDT, CDR2 YYEEEE. V was shortened by 0 bases and J by 5 bases, with 11 bases between the two germline ends. This CDR3 comprises 14 residues. CDR3 in amino acids: CASSLGPTGTEAFF. CDR3 sequence (DNA): TGTGCCAGCAGCTTGGGCCCAACCGGTACTGAAGCTTTCTTT.

V usage is TRBV21-1 and J usage is TRBJ2-1; the D call of TRBD2 is as the table states it, not checked on the DNA. TRBV21-1 is a known pseudogene. The CDR3 totals 17 residues. The CDR3 loop is CASRAWLLHHSDNEQFF. In DNA, the CDR3 is TGTGCCAGCAGAGCGTGGCTACTACACCATTCCGACAATGAGCAGTTCTTC.

V and J are TRBV5-1 and TRBJ1-1; D not certain. The CDR3 contains 13 residues. Looked up from germline, CDR1 is SGHRS and CDR2 is YFSETQ. The V end lost 2 bases, the J end lost 4 bases, and 9 bases lay between the germline ends. The CDR3 sequence is CASSLLERTEAFF. As DNA, the CDR3 is TGCGCCAGCAGCTTATTGGAGCGCACTGAAGCTTTCTTT. Together with reference TRBV5-1 and TRBJ1-1, the CDR3 gives the full variable domain: KAGVTQTPRYLIKTRGQQVTLSCSPISGHRSVSWYQQTPGQGLQFLFEYFSETQRNKGNFPGRFSGRQFSNSRSEMNVSTLELGDSALYLCASSLLERTEAFFGQGTRLTVV.

This clone was detected once. Other DNA sequences in this sample translate to the same CDR3. V and J are TRBV6-6 and TRBJ1-1, with D unclear. With 0 bases removed from V and 0 bases from J, the gap between germline ends came to 8 bases. In germline, CDR1 is MNHNY, CDR2 SVGAGI (reference sequence). CDR3 length: 15 residues. The CDR3 nucleotides are TGTGCCAGCAGTTACTCGAGGAATATGAACACTGAAGCTTTCTTT. Translating it yields CASSYSRNMNTEAFF.

The genes are TRBV19 and TRBJ1-1; the D gene is possibly TRBD1 (5 bases). The CDR3 covers 14 residues. V gave up 3 bases and J gave up 2 bases, with 10 bases separating them. CDR1 is LNHDA, CDR2 SQIVND, per germline (reference sequence). CDR3 nucleotide sequence: TGTGCCAGTAGTATCGGGGGACTAAACACTGAAGCTTTCTTT. Amino acids: CASSIGGLNTEAFF.

V is TRBV11-3 and J is TRBJ2-7, with 8 bases that match TRBD1. Germline V gene lookup returns CDR1 SGHNT and CDR2 YENEEA. The CDR3 covers 14 residues. Losses at the gene ends were 2 bases for V and 3 bases for J; bases not matched to a gene: 3. CDR3 protein: CASSLSGQGYEQYF. In nucleotides, the CDR3 is TGTGCCAGCAGCTTATCCGGACAGGGCTACGAGCAGTACTTC.

V is TRBV30 and J is TRBJ2-7, with D tentatively TRBD1 (5 bases). The CDR3 covers 13 residues. The germline V gene has CDR1 GTSNPN and CDR2 SVGIG (reference sequence). Between the trimmed V and J ends, which lost 0 bases and 5 bases, there was a span of 11 bases. For the CDR3, the DNA is TGTGCCTGGAGTGTAATGGCCAGGGACGAGCAGTACTTC. Protein: CAWSVMARDEQYF.

The chain couples TRBV19 to TRBJ2-1, with 12 bases matching TRBD2. The CDR3 contains 15 residues. Germline values: CDR1 LNHDA, CDR2 SQIVND (reference sequence). The J segment lost 4 bases and the V segment lost 7 bases, leaving 5 bases of the junction unmatched. The CDR3 bases are TGTGCCAGTACCGTACTAGCGGGGGGATACAATGAGCAGTTCTTC. Its translation is CASTVLAGGYNEQFF.

There are a few counts of this clone. The gene calls are TRBV6-1 and TRBJ2-7; the D gene is possibly TRBD2 (6 bases). Trimming removed 5 bases at V and 2 bases at J, with 13 bases between. The CDR3 has 14 amino acids. The germline V gene encodes CDR1 MNHNS and CDR2 SASEGT. This CDR3 is CASSSPGGPYEQYF. CDR3 DNA: TGTGCCAGCAGTAGCCCCGGGGGTCCCTACGAGCAGTACTTC.

The chain combines TRBV12-5 with TRBJ1-2; D might be TRBD1 (6 bases). The CDR3 has 13 amino acids. Trimming took off 6 bases at V and 7 bases at J, with 15 bases between the two ends. Per the germline V gene, CDR1 is LGHNT and CDR2 is FRNRAP. The CDR3 bases are TGTGCTAGTGGATTACAGGGCTTTCCTGGCTACACCTTC. As protein: CASGLQGFPGYTF.

The rearrangement joins TRBV9 to TRBJ2-5, with TRBD1 matching 7 bases. Trimming removed 0 bases from V and 4 bases from J; junction bases left unmatched: 6. CDR1 SGDLS and CDR2 YYNGEE come from the germline V gene. CDR3 size: 15 residues. For the CDR3, the DNA is TGTGCCAGCAGCGTAGCCCCCGCAGGGGGAGAGACCCAGTACTTC. This translates into CASSVAPAGGETQYF.

This chain links TRBV27 with TRBJ1-1; D gene unclear. The CDR3 covers 13 residues. Germline V lookup: CDR1 MNHEY, CDR2 SMNVEV (reference sequence). V dropped 3 bases and J dropped 1 base, with 6 bases sitting between them. This CDR3 is CASSFFWNTEAFF. Here the CDR3 DNA reads TGTGCCAGCAGTTTTTTCTGGAACACTGAAGCTTTCTTT.

This clone was picked up one time. The rearrangement links TRBV30 to TRBJ2-5; 12 bases agree with TRBD2. V dropped 1 base and J dropped 5; count of bases not matched to a gene: 8. The CDR3 extends over 16 amino acids. Per the germline V gene, CDR1 is GTSNPN and CDR2 is SVGIG (reference sequence). CDR3 sequence reads: CAWSALTSGGGETQYF. For the CDR3, the DNA is TGTGCCTGGAGTGCCTTGACTAGCGGGGGCGGGGAGACCCAGTACTTC.

V gene TRBV5-4 combines with J gene TRBJ1-2, with D tentatively TRBD1 (6 bases). The V end lost 4 bases, the J end lost 2 bases, and 12 bases lay between the germline ends. CDR1 and CDR2 from the germline V gene are SGHNT and YYREEE (reference sequence). This CDR3 contains 14 residues. Here the CDR3 reads CASSRPTGNYGYTF. In DNA, the CDR3 is TGTGCCAGCAGCCGACCAACAGGGAACTATGGCTACACCTTC. The entire variable domain, with the rest obtained from reference TRBV5-4 and TRBJ1-2, is as follows: ETGVTQSPTHLIKTRGQQVTLRCSSQSGHNTVSWYQQALGQGPQFIFQYYREEENGRGNFPPRFSGLQFPNYSSELNVNALELDDSALYLCASSRPTGNYGYTFGSGTRLTVV.

The V call is TRBV4-1, the J call TRBJ2-7; D may be TRBD1 (6 bases). V lost 4 bases, J lost 3 bases, and 13 bases lay in between. Germline CDR1 is MGHRA and CDR2 is YSYEKL. This CDR3 has 14 amino acids. The CDR3 DNA follows: TGCGCCAGCAGCCCGCCAGGGGCAGGCTACGAGCAGTACTTC. It translates to CASSPPGAGYEQYF.

The V call is TRBV9, the J call TRBJ1-1; tentatively, D is TRBD1 (5 bases). Germline V lookup: CDR1 SGDLS, CDR2 YYNGEE. The CDR3 length is 13 residues. V was cut by 3 bases and J by 5 bases, with 11 bases left in between. CDR3 sequence reads: CASSGGGGTEAFF. Written as DNA, the CDR3 is TGTGCCAGCAGCGGGGGTGGGGGGACTGAAGCTTTCTTT. The full variable domain, completed using reference TRBV9 and TRBJ1-1, is DSGVTQTPKHLITATGQRVTLRCSPRSGDLSVYWYQQSLDQGLQFLIQYYNGEERAKGNILERFSAQQFPDLHSELNLSSLELGDSALYFCASSGGGGTEAFFGQGTRLTVV.